This TCR beta chain was recorded in a study of PD-L1 blockade in urothelial cancer. Turning to the study itself: The number of prior chemotherapy regimens per patient was 0 to 3.

Time point described: pretreatment peripheral blood. Pretreatment sampling and on-treatment sampling together yielded between 1 and 8 samples for each patient. TCRdb's table, derived via immunoSEQ multiplex PCR, lists solely in-frame clones and lacks some. The repertoire includes under 70,000 clones, roughly four fifths of them detected once, and roughly 1.5% sits in the top ten. Looked up from germline, CDR1 is SGHTA and CDR2 is FQGNSA. V was shortened by 1 base and J by 0 bases, with 16 bases between the two germline ends. CDR3 length equals 17 residues. This sample comprised PBMCs, obtained around atezolizumab (anti-PD-L1) treatment. This sequence was found in a man aged 65 to 79 with urothelial cancer. This chain uses TRBV7-2 with TRBJ2-7; D is possibly TRBD1 (6 bases). DNA for the CDR3: TGTGCCAGCAGCTTAGGGGTCTTGGGGACATACTCCTACGAGCAGTACTTC. This translates into CASSLGVLGTYSYEQYF.